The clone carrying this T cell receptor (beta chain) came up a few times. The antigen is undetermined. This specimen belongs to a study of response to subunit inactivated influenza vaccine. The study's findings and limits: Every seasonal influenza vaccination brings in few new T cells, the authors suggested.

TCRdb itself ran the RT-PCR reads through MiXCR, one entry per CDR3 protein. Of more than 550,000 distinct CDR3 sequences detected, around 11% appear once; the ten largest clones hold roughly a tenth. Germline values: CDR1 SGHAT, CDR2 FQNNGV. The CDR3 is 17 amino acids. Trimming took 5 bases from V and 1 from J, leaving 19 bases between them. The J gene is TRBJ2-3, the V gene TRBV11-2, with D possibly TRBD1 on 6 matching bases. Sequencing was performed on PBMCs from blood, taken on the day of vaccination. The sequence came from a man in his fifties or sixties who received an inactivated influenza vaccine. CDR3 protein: CASSERQGRRGTDTQYF. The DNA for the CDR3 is TGTGCCAGCAGCGAGAGGCAGGGGCGCAGGGGCACAGATACGCAGTATTTT.